The next 27 T cell receptor beta chains were all read from a single sample in a study of response to subunit inactivated influenza vaccine. From the RT-PCR reads, TCRdb called clonotypes with MiXCR, one entry per CDR3 protein. This sample yields about 170,000 distinct CDR3 sequences, of which 12% are seen a single time; 25% to 30% belongs to the top ten. This sample also appeared in a second study, on T cells expressing NK-cell markers. That work states: The TCR beta cDNA came from 5'RACE template switching with UMIs.

The input for sequencing was CD8+ T cells sorted from PBMCs, taken 11 to 12 days after vaccination. Receptors were obtained from a man in his fifties or sixties who received an inactivated influenza vaccine.

The CDR3 DNA follows: TGTGCCAGCAGTTATACGCTAGCGGGACTCGAGCAGTACTTC. This codes for CASSYTLAGLEQYF. V is TRBV6-2 or TRBV6-3 and J is TRBJ2-7, with 9 positions matching TRBD2. Germline V lookup: CDR1 MNHEY, CDR2 SVGEGT. V was pared by 3 bases and J by 6 bases, with 6 bases of the junction left unmatched. This CDR3 has 14 amino acids.

This clonotype was seen a few times. This chain uses TRBV3-1 with TRBJ1-3; perhaps TRBD1 as D (5 bases). The CDR3 is 14 residues long. Trimming stripped 4 bases from V and 4 bases from J, with 11 bases between. Looked up from germline, CDR1 is LGHDT and CDR2 is YNNKEL (reference sequence). The CDR3: CASSLGHIGNTIYF. The CDR3 nucleotides read TGTGCCAGCAGCCTTGGACATATCGGAAACACCATATATTTT.

This chain connects TRBV11-2 to TRBJ2-3; no firm D call. The germline V gene has CDR1 SGHAT and CDR2 FQNNGV. V shed 2 bases and J shed 4 bases, with 7 bases lying between them. CDR3 length: 13 residues. CDR3 sequence: CASSLKVSDTQYF. Here the CDR3 DNA reads TGTGCCAGCAGCTTAAAGGTTTCAGATACGCAGTATTTT.

A word on this clonotype: A much larger clonotype is one base distant, so this may be a read error. The chain is built from TRBV20-1 and TRBJ2-1; a possible D gene is TRBD1 (5 bases). In germline, CDR1 is DFQATT, CDR2 SNEGSKA (reference sequence). The CDR3 contains 13 residues. Here the CDR3 DNA reads TGCAGTGCTAGAGGGACATCCTACAGTGAGCAGTTCTTC. Translating it yields CSARGTSYSEQFF.

The chain employs TRBV20-1 and TRBJ2-3; either TRBD1 or TRBD2 may fit D (5 bases each). The CDR3 is 16 amino acids. Germline V gene data show CDR1 as DFQATT and CDR2 as SNEGSKA (reference sequence). Deletions cut 6 bases from V and 2 bases from J, with 21 bases between. In nucleotides, the CDR3 is TGCAGTGCCCCCGTCCGGGACCCCCTTTTCACAGATACGCAGTATTTT. Translation: CSAPVRDPLFTDTQYF.

This clonotype turned up a few times. The V gene is TRBV11-3, the J gene TRBJ2-3, with 10 bases aligning to TRBD1. The V gene's germline CDR1 is SGHNT and CDR2 YENEEA. J gave up 3 bases and V 1 base, and 22 bases lay outside the gene matches. CDR3 length: 22 amino acids. The DNA for the CDR3 is TGTGCCAGCAGCTTAGGATTTTCATTCTTTAGGGACAGGGGTATAGGGACAGATACGCAGTATTTT. Its protein is CASSLGFSFFRDRGIGTDTQYF.

This chain links TRBV6-1 with TRBJ2-2, with 11 bases matching TRBD2. The CDR3 totals 16 residues. Trimming cost V 6 bases and J 6 bases; bases outside gene matches: 9. In germline, CDR1 is MNHNS, CDR2 SASEGT. Here the CDR3 reads CASSSTGTSGAGELFF. The CDR3 region has the DNA TGTGCCAGCAGCAGCACCGGGACTAGCGGAGCCGGGGAGCTGTTTTTT.

This clonotype was observed a few times. The junction does not match germline at one end; this may be a read error. The chain links TRBV7-7 to TRBJ1-3; no reliable D call. Germline V CDR1 and CDR2: SSHAT, FNYEAQ (reference sequence). The CDR3 runs to 15 residues. DNA for the CDR3: TGTGCTAGCAGCTTGGGAGGCGGGTCAACGGACACCATATATTTT. Translating it yields CASSLGGGSTDTIYF.

This sequence joins TRBV29-1 and TRBJ2-7; D perhaps matches TRBD2 (5 bases). Germline V gene data show CDR1 as SQVTM and CDR2 as ANQGSEA. With 6 bases removed from V and 2 bases from J, the gap between germline ends came to 17 bases. This CDR3 comprises 14 residues. The CDR3 DNA is TGCAGCGTCTATACCCGCGGGCCGCCCTACGAGCAGTACTTC. Its translation is CSVYTRGPPYEQYF.

The rearrangement links TRBV3-1 to TRBJ2-1, with 9 positions matching TRBD1. V shed 1 base, J shed 4 bases, and the junction held 5 bases outside the gene matches. Germline loops: CDR1 LGHDT, CDR2 YNNKEL (reference sequence). The CDR3 runs 16 residues. CDR3 sequence reads: CASSQVGDRAYNEQFF. CDR3 nucleotides: TGTGCCAGCAGCCAAGTGGGGGACAGGGCATACAATGAGCAGTTCTTC.

This clonotype was seen only a few times. This chain links TRBV20-1 with TRBJ2-5; D remains unclear. The CDR3 covers 11 residues. Looked up from germline, CDR1 is DFQATT and CDR2 is SNEGSKA (reference sequence). V was shortened by 0 bases and J by 6 bases, with 5 bases between the two germline ends. The DNA of the CDR3 is TGCAGTGCTAGAGAAACGCAGACCCAGTACTTC. Its protein product is CSARETQTQYF.

This clonotype was recorded a few times. The gene calls are TRBV2 and TRBJ2-7; D perhaps matches TRBD2 (5 bases). CDR1 SNHLY and CDR2 FYNNEI come from the germline V gene. Trimming cost V 2 bases and J 0 bases, with 11 bases left between them. The CDR3 sequence is 15 residues long. As DNA, the CDR3 is TGTGCCAGCAGTGAAAGCCTAGCTGTCTCCTACGAGCAGTACTTC. Translation: CASSESLAVSYEQYF. Filled out from reference TRBV2 and TRBJ2-7, the complete variable domain reads EPEVTQTPSHQVTQMGQEVILRCVPISNHLYFYWYRQILGQKVEFLVSFYNNEISEKSEIFDDQFSVERPDGSNFTLKIRSTKLEDSAMYFCASSESLAVSYEQYFGPGTRLTVT.

The gene calls are TRBV4-1 and TRBJ2-5; D gene uncertain. V lost 2 bases to trimming and J lost 0 bases, with 7 bases between them. Per germline, CDR1 MGHRA and CDR2 YSYEKL. This CDR3 is built from 14 residues. CDR3 in amino acids: CASSQNVYQETQYF. In DNA, the CDR3 is TGCGCCAGCAGCCAAAACGTGTACCAAGAGACCCAGTACTTC.

The chain employs TRBV27 and TRBJ2-7, with 7 bases that match TRBD2. The CDR3 extends over 15 amino acids. The V segment lost 0 bases and the J segment 3 bases; nucleotides outside the gene matches: 5. CDR1 MNHEY and CDR2 SMNVEV come from the germline V gene (reference sequence). Here the CDR3 reads CASSLSAGLHYEQYF. The CDR3 DNA sequence: TGTGCCAGCAGTTTATCCGCGGGACTACACTACGAGCAGTACTTC.

This clonotype came up a few times. The chain is built from TRBV29-1 and TRBJ2-7; D might be TRBD2 (5 bases). There are 14 residues in the CDR3. V lost 0 bases, J lost 0 bases, and 9 bases lay in between. Germline assignment: CDR1 SQVTM and CDR2 ANQGSEA. The CDR3 DNA sequence: TGCAGCGTTGAAGAAGGAGGCAGCTCCTACGAGCAGTACTTC. Its translation is CSVEEGGSSYEQYF.

The chain combines TRBV18 with TRBJ2-5; D not certain. Trimming took 3 bases from V and 4 from J, leaving 18 bases between them. CDR3 length equals 16 residues. CDR1 is KGHSH, CDR2 LQKENI, per germline. The CDR3 loop reads CASSPKQVLPGETQYF. The CDR3 DNA follows: TGTGCCAGCTCACCGAAGCAGGTTCTTCCCGGAGAGACCCAGTACTTC.

The V call is TRBV28, the J call TRBJ2-1; TRBD2 matches at 7 bases. J lost 0 bases, V lost 4 bases, and 6 bases had no gene match. Germline CDR1 MDHEN, CDR2 SYDVKM. This CDR3 has 16 residues. As DNA, the CDR3 is TGTGCCAGCAGTTCGGTCGGGGGGAGCTCCTACAATGAGCAGTTCTTC. This translates into CASSSVGGSSYNEQFF.

This chain links TRBV7-9 with TRBJ1-3; D possibly corresponds to TRBD1 (6 bases). The CDR3 length is 15 residues. Germline assignment: CDR1 SEHNR and CDR2 FQNEAQ (reference sequence). The V end was cut by 6 bases, the J end by 0 bases, with 12 bases between. The CDR3 region has the DNA TGTGCCAGCAGGAATCCCAGGGGCTCTGGAAACACCATATATTTT. This gives the protein CASRNPRGSGNTIYF.

The chain links TRBV20-1 to TRBJ2-5, with 9 bases identical to TRBD1. The CDR3 extends over 16 amino acids. Unmatched junction bases numbered 14, after V lost 6 bases and J lost 3 bases. The V gene's germline CDR1 is DFQATT and CDR2 SNEGSKA (reference sequence). The CDR3 region is CSALTVADRGKETQYF. The CDR3 DNA follows: TGCAGTGCACTCACTGTGGCGGACAGGGGTAAAGAGACCCAGTACTTC.

The sample holds many counts of this clonotype. The genes are TRBV12-3 or TRBV12-4 and TRBJ2-7, with TRBD1 matching 7 bases. The CDR3 loop spans 14 amino acids. After removal of 2 bases from V and 2 bases from J, the junction contained 3 bases not matched to a gene. CDR3 in DNA: TGTGCCAGCAGTTTAAGCCAGGGGGCCTACGAGCAGTACTTC. Its protein product is CASSLSQGAYEQYF.

The rearrangement links TRBV7-2 to TRBJ2-7, with 11 bases fitting TRBD2. Germline V CDR1 and CDR2: SGHTA, FQGNSA. Trimming cost V 3 bases and J 6 bases; bases outside gene matches: 7. The CDR3 spans 15 residues. This chain's CDR3 is CASSFLLAGATEQYF. The CDR3 coding sequence is TGTGCCAGCAGCTTCCTACTAGCGGGAGCAACCGAGCAGTACTTC.

Only a few counts were recorded for this clonotype. The genes are TRBV6-2 or TRBV6-3 and TRBJ1-5, with a weak D call TRBD1 (6 bases). V gave up 0 bases and J gave up 0 bases, with 18 bases separating them. CDR1 and CDR2 (germline): MNHEY, SVGEGT. The CDR3 runs to 19 residues. CDR3 nucleotide sequence: TGTGCCAGCAGTTACTCGATTTTGCTGGGGGGCGATAGCAATCAGCCCCAGCATTTT. It translates to CASSYSILLGGDSNQPQHF.

This chain connects TRBV5-3 to TRBJ2-4; D possibly corresponds to TRBD1 (6 bases). TRBV5-3 is marked as an open reading frame, function uncertain. This CDR3 has 20 residues. The ends were cut back, 0 bases at V and 0 bases at J, with 22 bases in the middle. CDR3 coding DNA: TGTGCCAGAAGCTTGGTCCGGCTGGGGACAAGACATATAGCCAAAAACATTCAGTACTTC. Protein: CARSLVRLGTRHIAKNIQYF.

In regard to this clonotype: A much larger clone lies one base from this, so it may be a read error. This chain connects TRBV10-2 to TRBJ2-1; TRBD2 is a possible D gene (5 bases). Germline CDR1 and CDR2: WSHSY and SAAADI. This CDR3 has 17 amino acids. Trimming cost V 1 base and J 6 bases, with 19 bases left between them. CDR3 DNA: TGCGCCAGCAGTGAGTTGTTAGCGTGGGCCTCAGTCAATGAGCAGTTCTTC. Its protein product is CASSELLAWASVNEQFF.

This clonotype was seen repeatedly, ten times or more. This chain connects TRBV20-1 to TRBJ2-1, with TRBD2 matching 8 bases. Germline trimming cut 0 bases from V and 2 bases from J; bases unmatched to any gene: 3. CDR1 and CDR2 from the germline V gene are DFQATT and SNEGSKA (reference sequence). The CDR3 sequence is 15 residues long. CDR3 DNA sequence: TGCAGTGCTAGAGATATTAGCGGGGCCTACAATGAGCAGTTCTTC. Residues: CSARDISGAYNEQFF.

At least ten counts were recorded for this clonotype. The V gene is TRBV7-9, the J gene TRBJ1-2, with D perhaps TRBD1 (5 bases). The CDR3 is made up of 15 amino acids. Germline assignment: CDR1 SEHNR and CDR2 FQNEAQ (reference sequence). The V end lost 3 bases, the J end lost 4 bases, and 15 bases lay between the germline ends. For the CDR3, the DNA is TGTGCCAGCAGCTTCACGTTAGGGGCTCCCTATGGCTACACCTTC. This sequence encodes CASSFTLGAPYGYTF.

This clonotype was counted a few times. V and J are TRBV7-9 and TRBJ1-1; a possible D gene is TRBD1 (5 bases). Trimming removed 6 bases at V and 3 bases at J, with 17 bases between. Per germline, CDR1 SEHNR and CDR2 FQNEAQ (reference sequence). This CDR3 has 15 residues. The CDR3 nucleotides read TGTGCCAGCAGATCAATTGCGACAGCGGACACTGAAGCTTTCTTT. Translated: CASRSIATADTEAFF.